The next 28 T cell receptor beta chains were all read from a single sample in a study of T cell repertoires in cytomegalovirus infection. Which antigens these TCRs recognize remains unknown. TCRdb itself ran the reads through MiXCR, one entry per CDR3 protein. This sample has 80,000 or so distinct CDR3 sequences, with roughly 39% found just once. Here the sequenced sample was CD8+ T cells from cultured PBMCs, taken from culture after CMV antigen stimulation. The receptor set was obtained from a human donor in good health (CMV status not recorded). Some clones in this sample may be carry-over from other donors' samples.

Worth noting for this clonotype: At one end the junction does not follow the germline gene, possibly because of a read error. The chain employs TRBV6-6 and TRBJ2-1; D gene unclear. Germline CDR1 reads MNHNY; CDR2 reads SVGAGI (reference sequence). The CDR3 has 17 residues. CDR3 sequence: CASSYSSLAVSCNEQFF. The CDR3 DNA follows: TGTGCCAGCAGTTACTCTTCCCTTGCGGTATCCTGCAATGAGCAGTTCTTC.

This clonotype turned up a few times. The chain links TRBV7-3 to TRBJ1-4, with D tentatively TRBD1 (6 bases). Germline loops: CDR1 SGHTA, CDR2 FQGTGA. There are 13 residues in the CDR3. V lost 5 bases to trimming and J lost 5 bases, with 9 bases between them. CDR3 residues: CASSVGGNEKLFF. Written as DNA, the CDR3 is TGTGCCAGCAGCGTCGGGGGCAATGAAAAACTGTTTTTT.

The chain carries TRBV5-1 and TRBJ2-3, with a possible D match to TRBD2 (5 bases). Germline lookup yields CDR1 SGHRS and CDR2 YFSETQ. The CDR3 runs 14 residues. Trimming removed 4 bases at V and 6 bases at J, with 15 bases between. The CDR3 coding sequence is TGCGCCAGCAGCCGGAACGGGAAGCGCGATACGCAGTATTTT. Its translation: CASSRNGKRDTQYF.

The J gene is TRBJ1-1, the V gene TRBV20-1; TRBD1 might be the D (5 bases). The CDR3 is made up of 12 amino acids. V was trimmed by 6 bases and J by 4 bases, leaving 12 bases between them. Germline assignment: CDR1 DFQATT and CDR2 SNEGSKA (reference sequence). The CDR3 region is CSAQGRATEAFF. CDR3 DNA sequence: TGCAGTGCCCAGGGAAGGGCCACTGAAGCTTTCTTT.

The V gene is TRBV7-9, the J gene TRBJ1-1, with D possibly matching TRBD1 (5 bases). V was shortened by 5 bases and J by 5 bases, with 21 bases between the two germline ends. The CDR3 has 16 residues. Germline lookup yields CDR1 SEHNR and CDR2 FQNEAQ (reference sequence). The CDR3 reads CASSRGGGDIGTEAFF. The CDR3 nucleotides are TGTGCCAGCAGCCGCGGCGGGGGGGATATCGGTACTGAAGCTTTCTTT.

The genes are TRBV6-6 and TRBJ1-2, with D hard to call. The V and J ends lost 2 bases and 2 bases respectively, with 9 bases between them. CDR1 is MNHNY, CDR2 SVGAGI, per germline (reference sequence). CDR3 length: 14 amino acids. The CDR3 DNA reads TGTGCCAGCAGTTACAATTCAGAGAACTATGGCTACACCTTC. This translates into CASSYNSENYGYTF.

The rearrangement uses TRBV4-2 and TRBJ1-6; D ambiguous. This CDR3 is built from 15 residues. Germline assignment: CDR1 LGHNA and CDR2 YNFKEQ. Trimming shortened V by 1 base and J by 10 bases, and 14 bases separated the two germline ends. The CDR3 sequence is CASSQVDMGSSPLHF. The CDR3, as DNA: TGTGCCAGCAGCCAAGTAGATATGGGGAGCTCACCCCTCCACTTT.

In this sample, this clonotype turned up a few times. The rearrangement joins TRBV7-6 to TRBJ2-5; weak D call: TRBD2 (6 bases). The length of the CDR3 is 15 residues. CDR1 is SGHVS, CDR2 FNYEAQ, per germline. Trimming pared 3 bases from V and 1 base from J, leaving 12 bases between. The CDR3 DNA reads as TGTGCCAGCAGCTTGGGCGGAGGGTCCCAAGAGACCCAGTACTTC. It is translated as CASSLGGGSQETQYF.

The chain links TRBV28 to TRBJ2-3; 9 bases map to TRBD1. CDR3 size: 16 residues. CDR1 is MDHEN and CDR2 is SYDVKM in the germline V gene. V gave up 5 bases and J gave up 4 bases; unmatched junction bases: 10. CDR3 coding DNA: TGTGCCAGCAGTCTAAAAACAGGGGGCTTTGCAGATACGCAGTATTTT. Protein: CASSLKTGGFADTQYF. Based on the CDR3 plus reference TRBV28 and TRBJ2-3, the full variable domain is DVKVTQSSRYLVKRTGEKVFLECVQDMDHENMFWYRQDPGLGLRLIYFSYDVKMKEKGDIPEGYSVSREKKERFSLILESASTNQTSMYLCASSLKTGGFADTQYFGPGTRLTVL.

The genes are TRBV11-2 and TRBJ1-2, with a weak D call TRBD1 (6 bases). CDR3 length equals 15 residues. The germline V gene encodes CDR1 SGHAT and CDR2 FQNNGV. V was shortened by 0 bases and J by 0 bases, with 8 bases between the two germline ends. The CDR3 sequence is CASSLDPGANYGYTF. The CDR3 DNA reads TGTGCCAGCAGCTTAGATCCAGGGGCTAACTATGGCTACACCTTC.

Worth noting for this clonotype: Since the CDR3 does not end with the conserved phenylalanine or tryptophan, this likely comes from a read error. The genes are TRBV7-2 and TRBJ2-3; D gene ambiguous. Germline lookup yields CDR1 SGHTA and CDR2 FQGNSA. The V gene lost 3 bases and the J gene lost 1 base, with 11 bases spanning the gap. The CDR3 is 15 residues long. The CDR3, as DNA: TGTGCCAGCAGCTTCATCATCGCGGGCACAGATACGCAGTATTCT. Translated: CASSFIIAGTDTQYS.

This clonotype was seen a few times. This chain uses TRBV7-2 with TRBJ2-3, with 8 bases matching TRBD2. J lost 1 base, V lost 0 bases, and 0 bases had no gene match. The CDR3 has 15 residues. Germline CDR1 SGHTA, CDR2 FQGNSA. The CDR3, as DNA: TGTGCCAGCAGCTTAGCGACTAGCGGCACAGATACGCAGTATTTT. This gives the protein CASSLATSGTDTQYF.

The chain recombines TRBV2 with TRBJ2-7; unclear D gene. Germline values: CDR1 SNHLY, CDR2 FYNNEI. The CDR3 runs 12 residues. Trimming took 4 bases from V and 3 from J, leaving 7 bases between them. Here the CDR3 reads CASSGNGYEQYF. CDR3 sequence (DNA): TGTGCCAGCAGTGGAAACGGCTACGAGCAGTACTTC.

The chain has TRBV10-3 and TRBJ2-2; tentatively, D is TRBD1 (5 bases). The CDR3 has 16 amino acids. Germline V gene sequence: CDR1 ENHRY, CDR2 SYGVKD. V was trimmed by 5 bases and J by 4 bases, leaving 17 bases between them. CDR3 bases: TGTGCCATCAGTAAACAGACAGCCTACTCCACCGGGGAGCTGTTTTTT. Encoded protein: CAISKQTAYSTGELFF.

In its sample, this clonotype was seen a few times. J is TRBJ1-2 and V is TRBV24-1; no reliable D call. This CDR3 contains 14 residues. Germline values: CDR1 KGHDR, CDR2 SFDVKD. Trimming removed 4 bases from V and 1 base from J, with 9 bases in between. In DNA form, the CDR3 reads TGTGCCACCAGTGACCCTACAGTTAACTATGGCTACACCTTC. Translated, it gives CATSDPTVNYGYTF.

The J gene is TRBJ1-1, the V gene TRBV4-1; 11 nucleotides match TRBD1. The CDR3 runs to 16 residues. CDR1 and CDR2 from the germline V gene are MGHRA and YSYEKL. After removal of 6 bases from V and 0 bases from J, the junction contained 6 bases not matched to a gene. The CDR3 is CASRGQGGLMNTEAFF. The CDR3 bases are TGCGCCAGCAGGGGACAGGGGGGCCTCATGAACACTGAAGCTTTCTTT.

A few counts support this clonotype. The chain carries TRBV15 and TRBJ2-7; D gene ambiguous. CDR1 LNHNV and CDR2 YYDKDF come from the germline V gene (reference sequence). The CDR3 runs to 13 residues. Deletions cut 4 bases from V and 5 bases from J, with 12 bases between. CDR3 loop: CATSMYDRDEQYF. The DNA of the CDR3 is TGTGCCACCAGCATGTATGACCGGGACGAGCAGTACTTC. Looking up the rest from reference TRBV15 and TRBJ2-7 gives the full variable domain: DAMVIQNPRYQVTQFGKPVTLSCSQTLNHNVMYWYQQKSSQAPKLLFHYYDKDFNNEADTPDNFQSRRPNTSFCFLDIRSPGLGDTAMYLCATSMYDRDEQYFGPGTRLTVT.

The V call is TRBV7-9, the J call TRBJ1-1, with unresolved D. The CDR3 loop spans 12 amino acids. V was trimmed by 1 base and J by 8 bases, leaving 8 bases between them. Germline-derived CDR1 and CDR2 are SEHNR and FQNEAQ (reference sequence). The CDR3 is CASSLGPGEAFF. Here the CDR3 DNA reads TGTGCCAGCAGCTTAGGTCCTGGGGAAGCTTTCTTT.

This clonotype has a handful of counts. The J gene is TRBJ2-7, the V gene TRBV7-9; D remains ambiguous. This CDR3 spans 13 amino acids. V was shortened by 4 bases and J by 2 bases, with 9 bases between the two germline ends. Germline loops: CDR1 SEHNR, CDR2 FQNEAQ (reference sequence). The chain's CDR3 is CASSSGYTYEQYF. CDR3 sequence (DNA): TGTGCCAGCAGCTCAGGTTATACCTACGAGCAGTACTTC.

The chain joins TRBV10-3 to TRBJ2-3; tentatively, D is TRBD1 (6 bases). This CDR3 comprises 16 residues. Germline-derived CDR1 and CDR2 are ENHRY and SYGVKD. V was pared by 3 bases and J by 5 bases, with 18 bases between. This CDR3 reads CAISELWGQARDTQYF. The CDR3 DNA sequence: TGTGCCATCAGTGAACTGTGGGGGCAAGCACGAGATACGCAGTATTTT.

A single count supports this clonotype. Written as DNA, the CDR3 is TGTGCCACCAGCAGAGGCCGACAGGGGGCGGCGAACAATGAGCAGTTCTTC. It specifies CATSRGRQGAANNEQFF. This chain joins TRBV15 and TRBJ2-1; 10 positions agree with TRBD1. CDR1 LNHNV and CDR2 YYDKDF come from the germline V gene (reference sequence). The CDR3 has 17 residues. V shed 1 base and J 5 bases; nucleotides not matched to a gene: 8.

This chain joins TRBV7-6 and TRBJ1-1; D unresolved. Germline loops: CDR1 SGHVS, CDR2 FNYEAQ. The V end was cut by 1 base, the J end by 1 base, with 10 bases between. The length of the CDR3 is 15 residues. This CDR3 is CASSLVGIENTEAFF. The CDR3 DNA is TGTGCCAGCAGCTTAGTCGGGATAGAGAACACTGAAGCTTTCTTT.

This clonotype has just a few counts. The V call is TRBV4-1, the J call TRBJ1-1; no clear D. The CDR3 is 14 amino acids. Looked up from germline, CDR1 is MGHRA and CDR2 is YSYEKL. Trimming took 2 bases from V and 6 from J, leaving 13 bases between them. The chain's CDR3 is CASSQTSRRPEAFF. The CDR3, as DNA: TGCGCCAGCAGCCAAACCAGCCGAAGACCTGAAGCTTTCTTT.

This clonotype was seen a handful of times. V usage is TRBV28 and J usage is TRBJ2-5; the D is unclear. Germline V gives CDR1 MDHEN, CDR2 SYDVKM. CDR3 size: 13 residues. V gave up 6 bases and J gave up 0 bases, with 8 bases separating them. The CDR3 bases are TGTGCCAGCAGAACCACGTACCAAGAGACCCAGTACTTC. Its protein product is CASRTTYQETQYF.

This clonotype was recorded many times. CDR3 nucleotide sequence: TGTGCCAGCAGCGATGGGACAGGGGGCCAGTACTACGAGCAGTACTTC. Its translation is CASSDGTGGQYYEQYF. V and J are TRBV27 and TRBJ2-7, with TRBD1 identical over 12 bases. Germline assignment: CDR1 MNHEY and CDR2 SMNVEV (reference sequence). The CDR3 contains 16 residues. V trimming: 6 bases; J trimming: 3 bases; junction bases outside the gene matches: 9.

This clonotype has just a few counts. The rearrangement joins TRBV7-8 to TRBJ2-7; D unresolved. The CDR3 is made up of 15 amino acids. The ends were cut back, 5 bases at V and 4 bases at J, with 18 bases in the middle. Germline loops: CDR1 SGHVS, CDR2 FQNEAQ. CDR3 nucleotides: TGTGCCAGCAGCGTACTGGCGTTGGCCGGTTACGAGCAGTACTTC. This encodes CASSVLALAGYEQYF.

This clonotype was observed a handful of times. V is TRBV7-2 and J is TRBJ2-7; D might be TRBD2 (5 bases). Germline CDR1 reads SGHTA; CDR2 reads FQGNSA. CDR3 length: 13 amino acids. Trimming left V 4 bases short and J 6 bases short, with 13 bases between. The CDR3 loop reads CASSSQSGFEQYF. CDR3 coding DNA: TGTGCCAGCAGCTCACAGTCGGGATTCGAGCAGTACTTC.

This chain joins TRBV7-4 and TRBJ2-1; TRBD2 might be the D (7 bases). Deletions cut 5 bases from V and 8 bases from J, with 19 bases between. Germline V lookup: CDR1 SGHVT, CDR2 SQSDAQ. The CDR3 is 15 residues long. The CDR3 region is CASSPTGGGPDEQFF. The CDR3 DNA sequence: TGTGCCAGCAGCCCCACGGGCGGGGGCCCAGATGAGCAGTTCTTC.